The 2 T cell receptor beta chains given below trace back to one sample, sequenced in a study of CD8+ T cells in alopecia areata (dated by TCRdb to about 2018). Libraries were constructed by the immunoSEQ multiplex PCR assay. To provide template for TCR sequencing, every sample had RNA extracted and reverse transcribed into cDNA. Entries here come from immuneACCESS through TCRdb and include only in-frame sequences with V and J called. Some clones fail to appear in such tables; in the studies checked, an unresolved V gene covers under half of the shortfall, and the cause of the remainder is unknown. The sample table records approximately 140,000 clones; over 70% of these occur just once. The top ten hold about 15% of the sample. This sample's time point label indicates: baseline before oral tofacitinib. Here the sequenced sample was CD8+ T cells sorted from blood, taken at week 0. Receptors originate from a human donor with alopecia areata.

The chain links TRBV5-1 to TRBJ1-1; weak D call: TRBD1 (5 bases). The V gene's germline CDR1 is SGHRS and CDR2 YFSETQ. The germline V and J ends were trimmed by 7 bases and 1 base, with 14 bases remaining between them. The CDR3 extends over 14 amino acids. Written as DNA, the CDR3 is TGCGCCAGCGGTCCTGGGGACGCGAACACTGAAGCTTTCTTT. It is translated as CASGPGDANTEAFF.

Comment on this clone: Other DNA sequences of this sample code for an identical CDR3. The gene calls are TRBV5-1 and TRBJ2-7; possibly TRBD2 for D (6 bases). V lost 2 bases to trimming and J lost 0 bases, with 9 bases between them. CDR1 and CDR2 from the germline V gene are SGHRS and YFSETQ. This CDR3 is 14 amino acids long. DNA for the CDR3: TGCGCCAGCAGCTTAGGAGGGAGCTCCTACGAGCAGTACTTC. It yields the protein CASSLGGSSYEQYF. The entire variable domain, with the rest obtained from reference TRBV5-1 and TRBJ2-7, is as follows: KAGVTQTPRYLIKTRGQQVTLSCSPISGHRSVSWYQQTPGQGLQFLFEYFSETQRNKGNFPGRFSGRQFSNSRSEMNVSTLELGDSALYLCASSLGGSSYEQYFGPGTRLTVT.